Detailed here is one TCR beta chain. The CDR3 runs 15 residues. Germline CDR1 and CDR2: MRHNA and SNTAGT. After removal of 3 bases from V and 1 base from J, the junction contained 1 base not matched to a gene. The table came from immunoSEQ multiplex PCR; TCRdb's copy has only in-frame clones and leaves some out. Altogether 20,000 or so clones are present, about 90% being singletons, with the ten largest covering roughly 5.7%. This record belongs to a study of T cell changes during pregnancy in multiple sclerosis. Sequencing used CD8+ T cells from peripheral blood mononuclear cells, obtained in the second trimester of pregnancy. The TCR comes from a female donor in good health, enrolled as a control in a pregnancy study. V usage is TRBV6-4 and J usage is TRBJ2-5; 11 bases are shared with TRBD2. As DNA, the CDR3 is TGTGCCAGCAGTGAGGGGACTAGCGGCCAAGAGACCCAGTACTTC. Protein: CASSEGTSGQETQYF.